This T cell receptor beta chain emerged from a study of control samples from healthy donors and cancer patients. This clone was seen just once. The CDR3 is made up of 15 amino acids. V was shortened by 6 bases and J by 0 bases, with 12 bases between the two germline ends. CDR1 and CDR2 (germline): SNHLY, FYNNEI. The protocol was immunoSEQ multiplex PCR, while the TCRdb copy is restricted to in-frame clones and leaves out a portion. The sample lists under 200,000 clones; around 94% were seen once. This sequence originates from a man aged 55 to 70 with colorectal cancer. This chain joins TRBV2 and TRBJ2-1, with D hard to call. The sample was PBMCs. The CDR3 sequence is CASRDGFSSYNEQFF. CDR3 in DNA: TGTGCCAGCAGGGATGGTTTTAGCTCCTACAATGAGCAGTTCTTC.